The T cell receptor beta chain under discussion was sequenced for a study of PD-1 blockade in mismatch repair-deficient tumors. Whole-study results and caveats: After pembrolizumab, tumor-resident clones rose rapidly, then generally contracted before radiologic responses.

Germline V gene sequence: CDR1 SEHNR, CDR2 FQNEAQ (reference sequence). This CDR3 region has 15 residues. The trim removed 5 bases at V and 8 bases at J, leaving 9 bases unmatched. Of note for this clone: Its matching antigen is unknown.

Clones were sequenced by immunoSEQ multiplex PCR, and TCRdb holds only the in-frame ones, with some missing. The sample includes roughly 84,000 clones, roughly 80% seen only once; the top ten take roughly 2.8%. V is TRBV7-9 and J is TRBJ2-1; 10 bases match TRBD2. The input for sequencing was peripheral blood, taken 12 weeks after starting pembrolizumab. The TCR originated in an adult with mismatch repair-deficient cancer. CDR3 sequence (DNA): TGTGCCAGCAGCCCGAGCGGGAGGGCCCGCGATGAGCAGTTCTTC. Translating gives CASSPSGRARDEQFF.